This T cell receptor beta chain was identified in a study of memory CD4+ T cells and cytomegalovirus serostatus. Turning to the study itself: Donors were healthy Belgian adults, several CMV seropositive and around 23 seronegative.

The CDR3 contains 12 residues. V was trimmed by 5 bases and J by 6 bases, leaving 7 bases between them. Germline loops: CDR1 SEHNR, CDR2 FQNEAQ (reference sequence). Single viable CD3+CD4+CD8-CD45RO+ cells were sorted as the memory CD4+ T cells. With respect to this clone: The antigen is unknown.

Findings and caveats of the study: CMV serostatus prediction reached median AUC about 0.96, or 0.93 with US-trained model.

This table comes from immunoSEQ multiplex PCR, and its TCRdb copy is limited to in-frame clones, with some not included. The profile shows about 67,000 clones, 60% to 85% of them singletons. The clonotype originates from an adult in good health and CMV-seropositive. The chain recombines TRBV7-9 with TRBJ2-2; no clear D gene. Material for sequencing was memory CD4+ T cells from blood. The CDR3 DNA reads as TGTGCCAGCAGCCCCTTCGCCGGGGAGCTGTTTTTT. Its translation is CASSPFAGELFF.